One sample yielded the 3 T cell receptor beta chains listed below, sequenced in a study of cytomegalovirus exposure and HLA in healthy donors. It was with 60 Vbeta and 13 Jbeta primers that the PCR ran. TCRdb keeps only in-frame clones here, not all; method: immunoSEQ multiplex PCR. The sample consists of under 150,000 clones, about 84% of them appearing once. The sequencing sample was made of PBMCs. These receptors came from a male donor in good health and CMV-seronegative.

The chain couples TRBV19 to TRBJ2-1; TRBD1 agrees at 7 bases. Looked up from germline, CDR1 is LNHDA and CDR2 is SQIVND (reference sequence). This CDR3 comprises 16 residues. V was clipped by 1 base and J by 3 bases; unmatched bases: 6. As DNA, the CDR3 is TGTGCCAGTAGTATAGGAGGGGACAGAATCTACAATGAGCAGTTCTTC. Translation gives CASSIGGDRIYNEQFF.

The rearrangement joins TRBV4-2 to TRBJ2-5, with 8 bases lining up with TRBD2. This CDR3 spans 16 amino acids. Per germline, CDR1 LGHNA and CDR2 YNFKEQ. V was pared by 2 bases and J by 5 bases, with 10 bases of the junction left unmatched. For the CDR3, the DNA is TGTGCCAGCAGCCAAAAAGCGGGGGCCACGGGGGAGACCCAGTACTTC. Translated: CASSQKAGATGETQYF.

V and J are TRBV18 and TRBJ1-1; the D is unclear. The CDR3 has 13 amino acids. V was trimmed by 1 base and J by 6 bases, leaving 9 bases between them. Per the germline V gene, CDR1 is KGHSH and CDR2 is LQKENI. The CDR3 here is CASSPLGSPEAFF. The CDR3 DNA reads as TGTGCCAGCTCACCACTGGGCTCGCCTGAAGCTTTCTTT.